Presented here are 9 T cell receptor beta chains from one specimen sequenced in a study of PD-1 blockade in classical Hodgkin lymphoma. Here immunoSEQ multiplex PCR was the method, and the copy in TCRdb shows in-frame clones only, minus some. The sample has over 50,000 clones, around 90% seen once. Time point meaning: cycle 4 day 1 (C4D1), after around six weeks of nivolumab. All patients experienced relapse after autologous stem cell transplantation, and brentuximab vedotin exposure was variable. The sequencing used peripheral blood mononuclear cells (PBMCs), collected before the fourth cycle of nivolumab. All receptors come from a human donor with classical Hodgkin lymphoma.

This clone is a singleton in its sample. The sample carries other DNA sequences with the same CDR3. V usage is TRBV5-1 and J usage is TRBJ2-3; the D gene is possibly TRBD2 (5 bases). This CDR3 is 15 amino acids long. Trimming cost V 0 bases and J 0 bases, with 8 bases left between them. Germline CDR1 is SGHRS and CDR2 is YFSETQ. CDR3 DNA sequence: TGCGCCAGCAGCTTGGCCGGGGTTAGCACAGATACGCAGTATTTT. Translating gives CASSLAGVSTDTQYF. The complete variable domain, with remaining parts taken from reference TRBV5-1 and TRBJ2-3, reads KAGVTQTPRYLIKTRGQQVTLSCSPISGHRSVSWYQQTPGQGLQFLFEYFSETQRNKGNFPGRFSGRQFSNSRSEMNVSTLELGDSALYLCASSLAGVSTDTQYFGPGTRLTVL.

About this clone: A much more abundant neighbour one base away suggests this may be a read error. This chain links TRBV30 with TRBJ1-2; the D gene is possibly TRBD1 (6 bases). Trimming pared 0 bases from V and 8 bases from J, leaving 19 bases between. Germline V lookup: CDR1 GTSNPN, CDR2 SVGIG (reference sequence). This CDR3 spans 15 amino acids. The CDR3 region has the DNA TGTGCCTGGAGTGTATCCGGTGGGGGGCGGGAGGGCTACACCTTC. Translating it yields CAWSVSGGGREGYTF.

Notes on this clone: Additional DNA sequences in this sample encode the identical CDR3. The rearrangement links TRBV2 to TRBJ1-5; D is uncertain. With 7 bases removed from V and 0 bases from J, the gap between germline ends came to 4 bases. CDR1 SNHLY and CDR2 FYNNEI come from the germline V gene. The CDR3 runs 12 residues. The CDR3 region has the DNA TGTGCCAGCACAGATAGCAATCAGCCCCAGCATTTT. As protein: CASTDSNQPQHF.

The CDR3 DNA follows: TGTGCCAGCAGTGACAGGGGAAGCAATCAGCCCCAGCATTTT. Its protein product is CASSDRGSNQPQHF. The V gene is TRBV2, the J gene TRBJ1-5; possible D gene TRBD1, 6 bases. The germline V gene has CDR1 SNHLY and CDR2 FYNNEI. The CDR3 consists of 14 residues. Trimming cost V 3 bases and J 1 base, with 7 bases left between them. The whole variable domain, filled in from reference TRBV2 and TRBJ1-5, reads EPEVTQTPSHQVTQMGQEVILRCVPISNHLYFYWYRQILGQKVEFLVSFYNNEISEKSEIFDDQFSVERPDGSNFTLKIRSTKLEDSAMYFCASSDRGSNQPQHFGDGTRLSIL.

The CDR3 nucleotides read TGCGCCAGCAGGGGCGGGGGGCTGCGGATGAACACTGAAGCTTTCTTT. It codes for CASRGGGLRMNTEAFF. J is TRBJ1-1 and V is TRBV5-1, with D maybe TRBD1 (6 bases). This CDR3 has 16 amino acids. Germline values: CDR1 SGHRS, CDR2 YFSETQ. Trimming took off 5 bases at V and 0 bases at J, with 17 bases between the two ends.

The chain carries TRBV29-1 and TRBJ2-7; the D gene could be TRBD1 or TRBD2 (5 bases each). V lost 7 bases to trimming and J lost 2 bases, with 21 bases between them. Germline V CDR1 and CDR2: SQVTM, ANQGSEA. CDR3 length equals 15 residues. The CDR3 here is CSARTLWGNPYEQYF. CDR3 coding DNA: TGCAGCGCAAGAACACTATGGGGGAATCCCTACGAGCAGTACTTC.

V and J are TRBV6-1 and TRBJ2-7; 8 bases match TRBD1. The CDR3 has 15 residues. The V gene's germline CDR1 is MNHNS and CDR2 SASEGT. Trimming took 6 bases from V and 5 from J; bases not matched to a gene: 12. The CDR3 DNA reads TGTGCCAGCAGGGACCAGGGGGCGCGAAAAAACGAGCAGTACTTC. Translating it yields CASRDQGARKNEQYF.

CDR3 protein: CASSNGRGLAENTGELFF. The CDR3 nucleotides read TGTGCCAGCAGCAACGGAAGAGGACTAGCGGAAAACACCGGGGAGCTGTTTTTT. The chain carries TRBV11-1 and TRBJ2-2, with 10 bases fitting TRBD2. The CDR3 runs to 18 residues. Losses at the gene ends were 5 bases for V and 2 bases for J; bases not matched to a gene: 11. Germline V gene lookup returns CDR1 SGHAT and CDR2 FQDESV (reference sequence).

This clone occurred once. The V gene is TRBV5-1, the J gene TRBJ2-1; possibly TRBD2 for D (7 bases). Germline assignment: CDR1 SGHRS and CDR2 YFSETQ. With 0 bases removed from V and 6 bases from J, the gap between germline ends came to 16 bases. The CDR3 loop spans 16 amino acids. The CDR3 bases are TGCGCCAGCAGCTTGGCCAGACGGGGGGCTGGCAATGAGCAGTTCTTC. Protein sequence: CASSLARRGAGNEQFF.